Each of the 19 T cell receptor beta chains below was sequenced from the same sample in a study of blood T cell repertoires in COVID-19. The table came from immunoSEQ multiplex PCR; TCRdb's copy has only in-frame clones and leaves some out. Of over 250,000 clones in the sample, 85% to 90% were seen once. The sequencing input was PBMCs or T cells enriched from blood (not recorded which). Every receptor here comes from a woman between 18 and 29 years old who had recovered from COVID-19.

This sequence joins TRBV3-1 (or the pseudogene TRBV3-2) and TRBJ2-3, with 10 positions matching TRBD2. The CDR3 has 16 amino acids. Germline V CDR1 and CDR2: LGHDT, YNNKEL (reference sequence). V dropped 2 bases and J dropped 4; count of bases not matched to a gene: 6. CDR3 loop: CASSQLAGAPADTQYF. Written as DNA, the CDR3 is TGTGCCAGCAGCCAACTAGCGGGGGCCCCCGCAGATACGCAGTATTTT.

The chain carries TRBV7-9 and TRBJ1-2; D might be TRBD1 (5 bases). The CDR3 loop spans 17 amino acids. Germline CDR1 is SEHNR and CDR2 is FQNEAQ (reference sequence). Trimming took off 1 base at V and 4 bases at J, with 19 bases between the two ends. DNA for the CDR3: TGTGCCAGCAGCTTAGTAGGTGGGCGGGACGCCTCCTATGGCTACACCTTC. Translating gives CASSLVGGRDASYGYTF. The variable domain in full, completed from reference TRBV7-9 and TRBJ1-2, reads DTGVSQNPRHKITKRGQNVTFRCDPISEHNRLYWYRQTLGQGPEFLTYFQNEAQLEKSRLLSDRFSAERPKGSFSTLEIQRTEQGDSAMYLCASSLVGGRDASYGYTFGSGTRLTVV.

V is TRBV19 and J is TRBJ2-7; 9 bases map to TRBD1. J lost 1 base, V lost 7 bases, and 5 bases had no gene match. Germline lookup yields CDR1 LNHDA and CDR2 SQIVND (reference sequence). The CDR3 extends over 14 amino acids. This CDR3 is CASKGTGSSYEQYF. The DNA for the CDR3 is TGTGCCAGTAAAGGGACAGGGTCTTCCTACGAGCAGTACTTC.

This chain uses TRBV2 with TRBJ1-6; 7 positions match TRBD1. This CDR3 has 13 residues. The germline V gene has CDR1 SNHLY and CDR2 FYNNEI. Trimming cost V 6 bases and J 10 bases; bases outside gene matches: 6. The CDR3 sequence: CASSGQAASPLHF. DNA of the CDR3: TGTGCCAGCAGCGGACAGGCAGCGTCACCCCTCCACTTT.

As DNA, the CDR3 is TGTGCCAGCAACGTTCGGACAGGGACCCTACGAGGCTACACCTTC. It codes for CASNVRTGTLRGYTF. The gene calls are TRBV6-5 and TRBJ1-2; 8 nucleotides agree with TRBD1. This CDR3 has 15 residues. Germline values: CDR1 MNHEY, CDR2 SVGAGI. V was clipped by 7 bases and J by 8 bases; unmatched bases: 15.

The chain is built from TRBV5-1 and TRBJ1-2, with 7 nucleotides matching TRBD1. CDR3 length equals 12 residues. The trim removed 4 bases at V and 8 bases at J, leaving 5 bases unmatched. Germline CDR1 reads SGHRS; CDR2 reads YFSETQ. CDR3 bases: TGCGCCAGCAGCGACCCAGGGGGAGGCTACACCTTC. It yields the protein CASSDPGGGYTF.

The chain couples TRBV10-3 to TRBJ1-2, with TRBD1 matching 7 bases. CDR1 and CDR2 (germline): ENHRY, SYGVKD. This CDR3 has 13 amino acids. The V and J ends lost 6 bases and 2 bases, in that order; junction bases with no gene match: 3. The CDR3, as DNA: TGTGCCATCAGAGGGGACAGCAACTATGGCTACACCTTC. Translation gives CAIRGDSNYGYTF.

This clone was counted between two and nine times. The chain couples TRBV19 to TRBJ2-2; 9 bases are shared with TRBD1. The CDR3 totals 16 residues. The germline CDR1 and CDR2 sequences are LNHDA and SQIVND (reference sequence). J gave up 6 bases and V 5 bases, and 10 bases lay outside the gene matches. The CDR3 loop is CASSPNRGQGAGELFF. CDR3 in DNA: TGTGCCAGTAGTCCCAACAGGGGGCAGGGCGCCGGGGAGCTGTTTTTT.

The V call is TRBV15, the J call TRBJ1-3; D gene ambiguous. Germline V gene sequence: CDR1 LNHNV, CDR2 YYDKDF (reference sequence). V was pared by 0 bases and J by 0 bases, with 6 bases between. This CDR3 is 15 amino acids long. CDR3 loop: CATSRELASGNTIYF. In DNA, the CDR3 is TGTGCCACCAGCAGAGAGTTAGCCTCTGGAAACACCATATATTTT.

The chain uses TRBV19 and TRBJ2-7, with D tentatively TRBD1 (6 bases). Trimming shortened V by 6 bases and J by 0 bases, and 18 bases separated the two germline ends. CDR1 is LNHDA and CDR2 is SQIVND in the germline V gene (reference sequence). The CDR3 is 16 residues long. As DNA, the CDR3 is TGTGCCAGTAGACCACAACCCGGGACATCCTCCTACGAGCAGTACTTC. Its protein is CASRPQPGTSSYEQYF.

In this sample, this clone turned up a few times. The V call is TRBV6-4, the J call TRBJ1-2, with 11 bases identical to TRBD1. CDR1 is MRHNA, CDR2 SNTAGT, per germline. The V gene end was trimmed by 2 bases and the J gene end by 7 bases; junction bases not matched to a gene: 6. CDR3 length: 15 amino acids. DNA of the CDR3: TGTGCCAGCAGTGACACGGGACAGGGGGTCCGTGGCTACACCTTC. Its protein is CASSDTGQGVRGYTF.

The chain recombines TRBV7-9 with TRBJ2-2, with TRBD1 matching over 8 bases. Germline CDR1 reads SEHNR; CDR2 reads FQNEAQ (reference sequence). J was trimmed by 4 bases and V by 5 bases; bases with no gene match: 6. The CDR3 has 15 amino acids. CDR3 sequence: CASSIRQGSTGELFF. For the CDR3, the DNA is TGTGCCAGCAGCATCCGACAGGGGAGCACCGGGGAGCTGTTTTTT.

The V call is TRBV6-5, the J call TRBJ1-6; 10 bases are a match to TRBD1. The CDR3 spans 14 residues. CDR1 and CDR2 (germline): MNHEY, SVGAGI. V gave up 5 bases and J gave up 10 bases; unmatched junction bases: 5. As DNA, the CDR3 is TGTGCCAGCAGTAAGACAGGGGGCGACTCACCCCTCCACTTT. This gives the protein CASSKTGGDSPLHF.

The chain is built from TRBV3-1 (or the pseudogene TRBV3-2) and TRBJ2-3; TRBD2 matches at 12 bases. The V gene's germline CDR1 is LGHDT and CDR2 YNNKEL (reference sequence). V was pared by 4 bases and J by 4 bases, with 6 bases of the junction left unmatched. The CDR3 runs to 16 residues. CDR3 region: CASSRYLAGGADTQYF. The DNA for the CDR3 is TGTGCCAGCAGCCGCTATCTAGCGGGGGGGGCAGATACGCAGTATTTT.

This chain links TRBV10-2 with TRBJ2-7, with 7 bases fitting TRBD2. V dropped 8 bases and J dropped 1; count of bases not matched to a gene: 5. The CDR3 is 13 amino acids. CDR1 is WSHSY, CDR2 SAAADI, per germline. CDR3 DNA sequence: TGCGCCAGCCGGGGGGAGGGTTCCTACGAGCAGTACTTC. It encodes CASRGEGSYEQYF.

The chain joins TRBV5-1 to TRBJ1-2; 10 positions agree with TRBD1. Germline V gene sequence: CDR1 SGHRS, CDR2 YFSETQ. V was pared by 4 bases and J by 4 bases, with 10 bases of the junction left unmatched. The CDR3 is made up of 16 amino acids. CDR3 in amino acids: CASSRGQGPAGYGYTF. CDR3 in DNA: TGCGCCAGCAGCCGGGGACAGGGGCCGGCGGGCTATGGCTACACCTTC.

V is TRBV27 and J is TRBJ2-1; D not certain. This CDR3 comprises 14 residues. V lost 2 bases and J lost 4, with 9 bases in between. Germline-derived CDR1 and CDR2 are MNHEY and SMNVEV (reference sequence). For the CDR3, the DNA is TGTGCCAGCAGTTTAACGGCACAGTACAATGAGCAGTTCTTC. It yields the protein CASSLTAQYNEQFF.

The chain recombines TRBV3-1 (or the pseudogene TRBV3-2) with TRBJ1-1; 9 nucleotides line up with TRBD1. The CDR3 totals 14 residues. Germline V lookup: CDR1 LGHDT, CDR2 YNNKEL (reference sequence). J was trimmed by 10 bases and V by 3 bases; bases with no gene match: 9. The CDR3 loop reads CASSHPTGGVPAFF. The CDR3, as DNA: TGTGCCAGCAGCCATCCTACAGGGGGCGTTCCAGCTTTCTTT.

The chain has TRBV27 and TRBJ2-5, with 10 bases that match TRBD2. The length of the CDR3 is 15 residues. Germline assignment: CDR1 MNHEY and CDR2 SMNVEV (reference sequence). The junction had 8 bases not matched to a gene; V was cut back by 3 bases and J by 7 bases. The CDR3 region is CASSLYSGGAGTQYF. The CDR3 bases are TGTGCCAGCAGTTTGTACAGCGGGGGGGCCGGGACCCAGTACTTC.